The clone carrying this T cell receptor (beta chain) has only one observation. Its specificity is unknown. The data were taken from a study of cytomegalovirus exposure and HLA in healthy donors. The V end was cut by 2 bases, the J end by 1 base, with 12 bases between. The CDR3 runs to 15 residues. CDR1 SGHRS and CDR2 YFSETQ come from the germline V gene. General study results and limits: Previously analyzed data showed that most TCR beta V segments were productive at a frequency of about 87% or about 30%. Altogether, more than 150 TCR beta chains were recorded as cytomegalovirus-associated.

The study ran its PCR with 60 Vbeta and 13 Jbeta primers. Profiled with immunoSEQ multiplex PCR; TCRdb holds only in-frame clones, not every one. The sample carries 160,000 or so clones, roughly four fifths recorded once. Sequenced input: PBMCs. The chain carries TRBV5-1 and TRBJ1-1; D is ambiguous. This TCR came from a woman between 35 and 50 years old in good health and CMV-seronegative. CDR3 sequence (DNA): TGCGCCAGCAGCTTCATCGGGGATTCGAACACTGAAGCTTTCTTT. This translates into CASSFIGDSNTEAFF.